This T cell receptor beta chain is from a study of T cell changes during pregnancy in multiple sclerosis. Per the germline V gene, CDR1 is LNHDA and CDR2 is SQIVND (reference sequence). This CDR3 comprises 14 residues. With V trimmed by 4 bases and J by 4 bases, 7 bases remained unmatched. Clones were sequenced by immunoSEQ multiplex PCR, and TCRdb holds only the in-frame ones, with some missing. The sample consists of almost 40,000 clones, under 95% of them appearing once. This clone was detected only a few times. The origin of this receptor is a female donor in good health, enrolled as a control in a pregnancy study. The input for sequencing was CD4+ T cells from peripheral blood mononuclear cells, taken in the third trimester of pregnancy. The chain employs TRBV19 and TRBJ2-7; 7 positions agree with TRBD2. In nucleotides, the CDR3 is TGTGCCAGTAGTAAGCGGACTAGTCCTTACGAGCAGTACTTC. Its protein product is CASSKRTSPYEQYF. Looking up the rest from reference TRBV19 and TRBJ2-7 gives the full variable domain: DGGITQSPKYLFRKEGQNVTLSCEQNLNHDAMYWYRQDPGQGLRLIYYSQIVNDFQKGDIAEGYSVSREKKESFPLTVTSAQKNPTAFYLCASSKRTSPYEQYFGPGTRLTVT.